These 14 T cell receptor beta chains were all obtained from the same sample, sequenced in a study of blood T cell repertoires in COVID-19. The table came from immunoSEQ multiplex PCR; TCRdb's copy has only in-frame clones and leaves some out. The sample includes 45,000 to 75,000 clones, roughly 88% seen only once; the top ten take about 4.4%. The sample consisted of peripheral blood. The origin of the receptors is a man aged 60-69 years with acute or convalescent COVID-19.

The rearrangement joins TRBV18 to TRBJ2-5; tentative D call: TRBD1 (5 bases). The CDR3 extends over 15 amino acids. The germline gives CDR1 KGHSH, CDR2 LQKENI. The ends were cut back, 3 bases at V and 2 bases at J, with 13 bases in the middle. The CDR3, as DNA: TGTGCCAGCTCACCTCCCGCAGGGCTTCAAGAGACCCAGTACTTC. Amino acid sequence: CASSPPAGLQETQYF.

This chain joins TRBV2 and TRBJ1-4; D not certain. Germline V gene data show CDR1 as SNHLY and CDR2 as FYNNEI. Between the trimmed V and J ends, which lost 6 bases and 0 bases, there was a span of 14 bases. This CDR3 is 16 amino acids long. The CDR3 DNA sequence: TGTGCCAGCAGATATGGACGGACTCCAACTAATGAAAAACTGTTTTTT. As protein: CASRYGRTPTNEKLFF.

The rearrangement links TRBV24-1 to TRBJ2-1; tentative D call: TRBD2 (5 bases). Germline assignment: CDR1 KGHDR and CDR2 SFDVKD. Trimming pared 7 bases from V and 0 bases from J, leaving 12 bases between. The CDR3 sequence is 15 residues long. Written as DNA, the CDR3 is TGTGCCACCAGCCCAGCGGACCACTCCTACAATGAGCAGTTCTTC. It yields the protein CATSPADHSYNEQFF.

This clone was seen a few times. The chain joins TRBV6-2 or TRBV6-3 to TRBJ2-1; 9 nucleotides line up with TRBD2. With V trimmed by 6 bases and J by 8 bases, 14 bases remained unmatched. This CDR3 region has 16 residues. Germline lookup yields CDR1 MNHEY and CDR2 SVGEGT. The DNA of the CDR3 is TGTGCCAGCAGCCCTAATTTAGCGGGAGTATGGGATGAGCAGTTCTTC. Its protein product is CASSPNLAGVWDEQFF.

This sequence joins TRBV18 and TRBJ1-1; tentatively, D is TRBD1 (5 bases). The V and J ends lost 3 bases and 3 bases respectively, with 11 bases between them. The germline V gene encodes CDR1 KGHSH and CDR2 LQKENI. The CDR3 loop spans 14 amino acids. DNA of the CDR3: TGTGCCAGCTCACCTGGGGGGTTGGACACTGAAGCTTTCTTT. Its translation: CASSPGGLDTEAFF.

The chain carries TRBV7-9 and TRBJ2-6; D is unclear. Trimming removed 1 base at V and 0 bases at J, with 4 bases between. CDR1 is SEHNR, CDR2 FQNEAQ, per germline (reference sequence). The CDR3 has 15 residues. CDR3 bases: TGTGCCAGCAGCTTAGAAGCCTCTGGGGCCAACGTCCTGACTTTC. The encoded protein is CASSLEASGANVLTF.

The V and J genes are TRBV6-1 and TRBJ1-2, with a possible D match to TRBD1 (6 bases). The CDR3 spans 16 residues. Germline loops: CDR1 MNHNS, CDR2 SASEGT. Deletions cut 1 base from V and 4 bases from J, with 16 bases between. CDR3 in amino acids: CASSEGGGAEGYGYTF. CDR3 DNA: TGTGCCAGCAGTGAAGGCGGGGGGGCGGAAGGCTATGGCTACACCTTC.

The V call is TRBV3-1 (or the pseudogene TRBV3-2), the J call TRBJ1-2; no firm D call. The V gene lost 1 base and the J gene lost 4 bases, with 7 bases spanning the gap. CDR1 and CDR2 from the germline V gene are LGHDT and YNNKEL (reference sequence). The CDR3 loop spans 13 amino acids. In DNA form, the CDR3 reads TGTGCCAGCAGCCAAGGCACGGTCTATGGCTACACCTTC. Its protein is CASSQGTVYGYTF.

The chain carries TRBV2 and TRBJ2-3, with 7 positions matching TRBD2. The CDR3 spans 15 residues. Trimming cost V 3 bases and J 1 base; bases outside gene matches: 4. Germline V CDR1 and CDR2: SNHLY, FYNNEI. The CDR3 loop is CASSEAGVGTDTQYF. CDR3 coding DNA: TGTGCCAGCAGTGAGGCGGGAGTGGGCACAGATACGCAGTATTTT. The variable domain in full, completed from reference TRBV2 and TRBJ2-3, reads EPEVTQTPSHQVTQMGQEVILRCVPISNHLYFYWYRQILGQKVEFLVSFYNNEISEKSEIFDDQFSVERPDGSNFTLKIRSTKLEDSAMYFCASSEAGVGTDTQYFGPGTRLTVL.

The sample holds a few counts of this clone. The genes are TRBV6-1 and TRBJ2-2, with 10 positions matching TRBD2. In germline, CDR1 is MNHNS, CDR2 SASEGT. The CDR3 consists of 16 residues. With 4 bases clipped from V and 2 bases from J, the junction kept 4 bases outside the gene matches. CDR3 sequence: CASSARLAGNTGELFF. The CDR3 DNA is TGTGCCAGCAGTGCCCGACTAGCGGGCAACACCGGGGAGCTGTTTTTT.

This CDR3 is CSVEGGRGADTQYF. CDR3 in DNA: TGCAGCGTTGAGGGCGGGAGGGGGGCTGATACGCAGTATTTT. This chain joins TRBV29-1 and TRBJ2-3, with TRBD2 identical over 9 bases. CDR1 is SQVTM, CDR2 ANQGSEA, per germline. V lost 3 bases to trimming and J lost 6 bases; unmatched junction nucleotides: 7. The CDR3 covers 14 residues.

V and J are TRBV7-2 and TRBJ1-1; weak D call: TRBD1 (5 bases). With 3 bases removed from V and 0 bases from J, the gap between germline ends came to 14 bases. The germline V gene has CDR1 SGHTA and CDR2 FQGNSA. The CDR3 runs 16 residues. CDR3 loop: CASSFQYRSLNTEAFF. CDR3 bases: TGTGCCAGCAGCTTCCAATACAGGAGCTTGAACACTGAAGCTTTCTTT.

The genes are TRBV29-1 and TRBJ2-1; TRBD1 is a possible D gene (5 bases). Trimming shortened V by 2 bases and J by 11 bases, and 10 bases separated the two germline ends. The CDR3 is 11 residues long. Germline lookup yields CDR1 SQVTM and CDR2 ANQGSEA. The CDR3 DNA sequence: TGCAGCGTTGAATGGGGCTCTCAGCAGTTCTTC. It encodes CSVEWGSQQFF.

The chain links TRBV28 to TRBJ1-1; D gene unclear. Trimming stripped 8 bases from V and 3 bases from J, with 10 bases between. The CDR3 is made up of 12 amino acids. Per the germline V gene, CDR1 is MDHEN and CDR2 is SYDVKM. The CDR3 DNA reads as TGTGCCAGCTGGCGAGGGCACACTGAAGCTTTCTTT. Its translation: CASWRGHTEAFF.